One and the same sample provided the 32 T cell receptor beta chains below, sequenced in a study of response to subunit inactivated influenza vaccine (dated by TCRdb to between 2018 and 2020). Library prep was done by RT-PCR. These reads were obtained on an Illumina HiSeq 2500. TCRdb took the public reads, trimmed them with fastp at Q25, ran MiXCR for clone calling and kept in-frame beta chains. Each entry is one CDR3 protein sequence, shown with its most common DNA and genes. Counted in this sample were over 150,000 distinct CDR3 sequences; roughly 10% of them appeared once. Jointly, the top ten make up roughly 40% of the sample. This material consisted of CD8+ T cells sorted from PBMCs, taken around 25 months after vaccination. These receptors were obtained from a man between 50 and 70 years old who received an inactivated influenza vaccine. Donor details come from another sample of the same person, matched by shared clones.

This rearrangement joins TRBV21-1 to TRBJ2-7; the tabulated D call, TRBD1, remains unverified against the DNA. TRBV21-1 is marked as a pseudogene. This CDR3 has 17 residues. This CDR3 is CASSKDYETGNCDEQYF. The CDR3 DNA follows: TGTGCCAGCAGCAAAGATTACGAGACAGGGAATTGCGACGAGCAGTACTTC.

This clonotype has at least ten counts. CDR3 sequence reads: CSARDATVYGYTF. The CDR3 coding sequence is TGCAGTGCTAGAGATGCGACTGTATATGGCTACACCTTC. V is TRBV20-1 and J is TRBJ1-2; D gene unclear. The length of the CDR3 is 13 residues. Germline CDR1 DFQATT, CDR2 SNEGSKA (reference sequence). V was clipped by 0 bases and J by 5 bases, with 10 bases between them.

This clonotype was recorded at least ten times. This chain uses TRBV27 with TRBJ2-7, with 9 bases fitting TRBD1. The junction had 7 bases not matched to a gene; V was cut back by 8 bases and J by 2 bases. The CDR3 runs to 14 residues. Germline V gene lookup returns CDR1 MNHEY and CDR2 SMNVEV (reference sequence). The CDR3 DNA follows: TGTGCCAGCGGTACCGGGACAGGGACCTACGAGCAGTACTTC. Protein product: CASGTGTGTYEQYF.

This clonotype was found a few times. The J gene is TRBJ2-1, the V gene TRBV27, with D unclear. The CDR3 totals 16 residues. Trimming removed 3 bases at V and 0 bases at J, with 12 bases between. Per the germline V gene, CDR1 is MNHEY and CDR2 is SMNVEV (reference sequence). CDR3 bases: TGTGCCAGCAGTTTGGCGGTCACCACCTCCTACAATGAGCAGTTCTTC. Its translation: CASSLAVTTSYNEQFF.

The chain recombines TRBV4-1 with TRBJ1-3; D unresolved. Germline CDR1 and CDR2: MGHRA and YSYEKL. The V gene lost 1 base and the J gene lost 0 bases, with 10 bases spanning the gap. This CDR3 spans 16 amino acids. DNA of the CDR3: TGCGCCAGCAGCCAAGTCGCAGCGGCCTCTGGAAACACCATATATTTT. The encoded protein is CASSQVAAASGNTIYF.

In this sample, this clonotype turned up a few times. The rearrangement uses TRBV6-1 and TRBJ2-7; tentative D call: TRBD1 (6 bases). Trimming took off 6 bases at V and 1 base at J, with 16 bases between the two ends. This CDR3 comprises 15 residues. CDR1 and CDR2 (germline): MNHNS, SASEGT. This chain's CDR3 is CASRGWDNGSYEQYF. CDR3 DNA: TGTGCCAGCAGGGGTTGGGACAACGGATCCTACGAGCAGTACTTC.

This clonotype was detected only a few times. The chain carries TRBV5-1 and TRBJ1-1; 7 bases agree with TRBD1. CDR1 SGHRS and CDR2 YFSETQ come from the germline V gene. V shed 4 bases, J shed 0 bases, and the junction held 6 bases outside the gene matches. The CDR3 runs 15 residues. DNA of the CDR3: TGCGCCAGCAGCCTTTGGGACAGCCTGAACACTGAAGCTTTCTTT. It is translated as CASSLWDSLNTEAFF.

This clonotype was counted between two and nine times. The CDR3 reads CATSGGEGNSPLHF. DNA for the CDR3: TGTGCCACCAGTGGAGGTGAGGGTAATTCACCCCTCCACTTT. The chain combines TRBV15 with TRBJ1-6; D not certain. There are 14 residues in the CDR3. V lost 6 bases, J lost 6 bases, and 12 bases lay in between. Germline lookup yields CDR1 LNHNV and CDR2 YYDKDF (reference sequence). Supplemented by reference TRBV15 and TRBJ1-6, the full variable domain reads DAMVIQNPRYQVTQFGKPVTLSCSQTLNHNVMYWYQQKSSQAPKLLFHYYDKDFNNEADTPDNFQSRRPNTSFCFLDIRSPGLGDTAMYLCATSGGEGNSPLHFGNGTRLTVT.

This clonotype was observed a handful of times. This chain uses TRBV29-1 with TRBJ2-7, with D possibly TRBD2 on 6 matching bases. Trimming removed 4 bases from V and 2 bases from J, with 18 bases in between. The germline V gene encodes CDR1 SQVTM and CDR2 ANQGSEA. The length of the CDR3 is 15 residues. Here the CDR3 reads CSVAGMAGTTYEQYF. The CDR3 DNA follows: TGCAGCGTTGCCGGAATGGCGGGGACCACCTACGAGCAGTACTTC.

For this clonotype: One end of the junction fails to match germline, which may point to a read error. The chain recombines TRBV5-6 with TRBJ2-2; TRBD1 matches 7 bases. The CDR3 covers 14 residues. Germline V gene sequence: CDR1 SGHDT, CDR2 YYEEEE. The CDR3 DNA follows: TGTGCCATCAGCCTGGGGACAGCCTGCTGGGAGCTGTTTTTT. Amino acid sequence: CAISLGTACWELFF.

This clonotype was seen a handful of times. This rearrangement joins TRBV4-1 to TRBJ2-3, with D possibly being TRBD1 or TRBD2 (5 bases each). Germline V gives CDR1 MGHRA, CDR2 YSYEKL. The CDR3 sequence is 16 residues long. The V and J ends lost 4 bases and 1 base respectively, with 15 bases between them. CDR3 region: CASSLSPGARTDTQYF. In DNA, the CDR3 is TGCGCCAGCAGCCTATCCCCCGGGGCCCGCACAGATACGCAGTATTTT.

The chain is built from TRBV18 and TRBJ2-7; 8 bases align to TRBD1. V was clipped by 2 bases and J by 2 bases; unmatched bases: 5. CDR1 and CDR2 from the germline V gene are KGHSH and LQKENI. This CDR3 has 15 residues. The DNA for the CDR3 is TGTGCCAGCTCACCATACAGGGGGGTCCCCTACGAGCAGTACTTC. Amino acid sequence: CASSPYRGVPYEQYF. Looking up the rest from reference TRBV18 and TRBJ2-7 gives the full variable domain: NAGVMQNPRHLVRRRGQEARLRCSPMKGHSHVYWYRQLPEEGLKFMVYLQKENIIDESGMPKERFSAEFPKEGPSILRIQQVVRGDSAAYFCASSPYRGVPYEQYFGPGTRLTVT.

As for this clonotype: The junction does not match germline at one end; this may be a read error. CDR3 amino acids: CVWRGNGYTF. The CDR3 DNA follows: TGTGTCTGGAGAGGTAATGGCTACACCTTC. V gene TRBV30 combines with J gene TRBJ1-2; no reliable D call. Germline CDR1 GTSNPN, CDR2 SVGIG (reference sequence). The CDR3 length is 10 residues.

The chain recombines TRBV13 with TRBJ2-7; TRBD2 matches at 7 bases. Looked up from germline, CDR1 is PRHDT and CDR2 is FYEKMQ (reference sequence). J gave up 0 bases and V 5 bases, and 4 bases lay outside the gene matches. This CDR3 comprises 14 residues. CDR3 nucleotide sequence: TGTGCCAGCAGCCAAGCGGGGAGCTCCTACGAGCAGTACTTC. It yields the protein CASSQAGSSYEQYF.

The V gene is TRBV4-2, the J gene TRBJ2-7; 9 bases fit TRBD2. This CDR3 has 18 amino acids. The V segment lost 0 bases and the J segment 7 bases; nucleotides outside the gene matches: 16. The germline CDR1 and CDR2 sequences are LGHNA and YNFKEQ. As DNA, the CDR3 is TGTGCCAGCAGCCAAGAATGGTGGTCTGGCGGGGGGGCAGAGGAGCAGTACTTC. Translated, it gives CASSQEWWSGGGAEEQYF.

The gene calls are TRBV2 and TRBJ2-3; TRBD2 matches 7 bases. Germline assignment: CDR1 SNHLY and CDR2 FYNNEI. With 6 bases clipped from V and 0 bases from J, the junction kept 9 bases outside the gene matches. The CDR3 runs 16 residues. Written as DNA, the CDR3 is TGTGCCAGCAGGGACTTGGGGGGGGTGAGCACAGATACGCAGTATTTT. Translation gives CASRDLGGVSTDTQYF.

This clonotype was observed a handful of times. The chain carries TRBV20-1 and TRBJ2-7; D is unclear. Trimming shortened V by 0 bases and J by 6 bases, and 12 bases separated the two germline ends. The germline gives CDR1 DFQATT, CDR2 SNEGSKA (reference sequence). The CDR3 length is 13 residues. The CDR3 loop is CSARDPSYPEQYF. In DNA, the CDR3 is TGCAGTGCTAGAGATCCCAGTTATCCCGAGCAGTACTTC.

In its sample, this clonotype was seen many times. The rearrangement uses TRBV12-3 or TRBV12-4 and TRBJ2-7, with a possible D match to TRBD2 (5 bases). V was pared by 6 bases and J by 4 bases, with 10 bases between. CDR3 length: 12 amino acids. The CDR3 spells CASSPDLYEQYF. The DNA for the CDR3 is TGTGCCAGCAGCCCGGACTTGTACGAGCAGTACTTC.

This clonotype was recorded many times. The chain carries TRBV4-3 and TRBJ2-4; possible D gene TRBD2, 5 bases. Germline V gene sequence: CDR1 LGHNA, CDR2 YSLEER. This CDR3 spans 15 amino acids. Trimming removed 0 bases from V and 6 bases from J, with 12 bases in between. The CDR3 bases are TGCGCCAGCAGCCAAGATCGCTTTGAGGGAAACATTCAGTACTTC. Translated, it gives CASSQDRFEGNIQYF.

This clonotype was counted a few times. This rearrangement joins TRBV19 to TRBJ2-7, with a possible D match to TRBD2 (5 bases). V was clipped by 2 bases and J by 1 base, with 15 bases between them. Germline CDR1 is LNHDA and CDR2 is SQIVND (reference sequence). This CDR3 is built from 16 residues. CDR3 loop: CASSIIGMSGSYEQYF. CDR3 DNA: TGTGCCAGTAGTATAATAGGGATGAGCGGTTCCTACGAGCAGTACTTC.

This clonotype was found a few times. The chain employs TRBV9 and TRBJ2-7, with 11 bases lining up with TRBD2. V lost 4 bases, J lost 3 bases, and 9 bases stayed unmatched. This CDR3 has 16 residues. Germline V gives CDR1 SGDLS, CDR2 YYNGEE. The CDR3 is CASSPRLAGLFYEQYF. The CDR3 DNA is TGTGCCAGCAGCCCCCGACTAGCGGGATTATTCTACGAGCAGTACTTC.

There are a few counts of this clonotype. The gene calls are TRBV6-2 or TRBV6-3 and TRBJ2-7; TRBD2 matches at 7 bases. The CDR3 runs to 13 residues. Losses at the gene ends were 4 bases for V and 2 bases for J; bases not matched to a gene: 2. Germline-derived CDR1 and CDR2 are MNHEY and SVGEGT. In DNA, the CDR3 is TGTGCCAGCAGTTGGGGGACTACCTACGAGCAGTACTTC. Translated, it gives CASSWGTTYEQYF.

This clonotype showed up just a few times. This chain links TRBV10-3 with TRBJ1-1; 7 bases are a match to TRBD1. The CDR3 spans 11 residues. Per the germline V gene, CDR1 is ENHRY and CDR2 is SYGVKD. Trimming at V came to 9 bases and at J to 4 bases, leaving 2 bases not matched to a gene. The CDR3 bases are TGTGCCATTTCAGGGGGCACTGAAGCTTTCTTT. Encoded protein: CAISGGTEAFF.

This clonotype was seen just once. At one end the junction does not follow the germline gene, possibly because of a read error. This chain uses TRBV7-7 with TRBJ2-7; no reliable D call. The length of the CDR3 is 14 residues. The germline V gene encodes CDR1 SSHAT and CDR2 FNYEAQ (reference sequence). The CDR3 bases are TGTGCTAGCAGCGAGATTGGGAAGACCTACGAGCAGTACTTC. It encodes CASSEIGKTYEQYF. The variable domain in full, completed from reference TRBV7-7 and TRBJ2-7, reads GAGVSQSPRYKVTKRGQDVTLRCDPISSHATLYWYQQALGQGPEFLTYFNYEAQPDKSGLPSDRFSAERPEGSISTLTIQRTEQRDSAMYRCASSEIGKTYEQYFGPGTRLTVT.

CDR3 region: CSVEISGTDYEQYF. In DNA form, the CDR3 reads TGCAGCGTTGAGATATCCGGGACAGATTACGAGCAGTACTTC. V is TRBV29-1 and J is TRBJ2-7; 7 positions agree with TRBD1. The germline V gene encodes CDR1 SQVTM and CDR2 ANQGSEA. This CDR3 contains 14 residues. With 3 bases clipped from V and 4 bases from J, the junction kept 9 bases outside the gene matches.

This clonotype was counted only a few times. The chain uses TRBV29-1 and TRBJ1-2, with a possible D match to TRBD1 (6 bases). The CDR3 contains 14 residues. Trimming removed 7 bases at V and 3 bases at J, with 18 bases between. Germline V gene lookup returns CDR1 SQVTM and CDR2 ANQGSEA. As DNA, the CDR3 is TGCAGCGCACACCTCACCGAGGGGGACTATGGCTACACCTTC. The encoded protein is CSAHLTEGDYGYTF.

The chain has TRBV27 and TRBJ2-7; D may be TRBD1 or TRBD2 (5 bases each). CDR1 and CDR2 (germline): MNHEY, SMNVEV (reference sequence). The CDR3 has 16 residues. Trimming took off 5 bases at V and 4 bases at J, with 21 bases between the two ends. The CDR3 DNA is TGTGCCAGCAGTAACCTTCGGGGCGAGAGGCTATACGAGCAGTACTTC. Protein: CASSNLRGERLYEQYF.

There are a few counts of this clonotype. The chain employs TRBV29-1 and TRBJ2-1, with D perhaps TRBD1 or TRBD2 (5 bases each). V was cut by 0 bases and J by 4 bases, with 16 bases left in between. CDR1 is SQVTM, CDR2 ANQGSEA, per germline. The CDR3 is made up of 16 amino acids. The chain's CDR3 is CSVEDRGPGLYNEQFF. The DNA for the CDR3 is TGCAGCGTTGAAGATCGGGGACCGGGGCTATACAATGAGCAGTTCTTC.

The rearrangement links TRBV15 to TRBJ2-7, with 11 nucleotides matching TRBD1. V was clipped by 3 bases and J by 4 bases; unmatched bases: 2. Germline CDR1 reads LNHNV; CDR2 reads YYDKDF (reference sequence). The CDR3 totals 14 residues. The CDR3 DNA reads TGTGCCACCAGCAGGGACAGGGGGCCATACGAGCAGTACTTC. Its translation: CATSRDRGPYEQYF.

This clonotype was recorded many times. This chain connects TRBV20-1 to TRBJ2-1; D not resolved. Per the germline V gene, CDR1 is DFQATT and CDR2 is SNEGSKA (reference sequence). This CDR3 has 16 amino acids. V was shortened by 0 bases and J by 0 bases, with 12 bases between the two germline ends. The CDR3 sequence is CSAREDRLASYNEQFF. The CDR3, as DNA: TGCAGTGCTAGAGAGGACCGACTCGCCTCCTACAATGAGCAGTTCTTC.

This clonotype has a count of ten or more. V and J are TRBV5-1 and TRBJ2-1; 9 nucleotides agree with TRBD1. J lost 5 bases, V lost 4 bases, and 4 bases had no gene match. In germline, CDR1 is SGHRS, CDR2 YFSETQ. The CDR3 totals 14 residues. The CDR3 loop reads CASSLWTGDNEQFF. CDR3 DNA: TGCGCCAGCAGCCTCTGGACAGGGGACAATGAGCAGTTCTTC.

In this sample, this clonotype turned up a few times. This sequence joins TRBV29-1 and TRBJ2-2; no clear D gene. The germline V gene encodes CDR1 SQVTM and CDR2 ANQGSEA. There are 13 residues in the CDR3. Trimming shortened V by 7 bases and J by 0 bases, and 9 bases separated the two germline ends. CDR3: CSGEAPNTGELFF. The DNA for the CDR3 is TGCAGCGGAGAGGCCCCGAACACCGGGGAGCTGTTTTTT.